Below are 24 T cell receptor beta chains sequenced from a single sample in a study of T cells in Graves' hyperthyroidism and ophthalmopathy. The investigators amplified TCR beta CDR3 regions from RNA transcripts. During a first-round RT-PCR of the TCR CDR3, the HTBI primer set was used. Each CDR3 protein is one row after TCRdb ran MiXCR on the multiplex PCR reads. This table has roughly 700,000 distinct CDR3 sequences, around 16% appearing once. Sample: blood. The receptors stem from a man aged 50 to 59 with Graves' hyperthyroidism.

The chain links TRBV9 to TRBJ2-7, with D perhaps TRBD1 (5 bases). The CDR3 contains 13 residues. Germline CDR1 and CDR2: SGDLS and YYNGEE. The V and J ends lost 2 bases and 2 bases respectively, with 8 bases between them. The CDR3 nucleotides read TGTGCCAGCAGCGTGACAGATGCCTACGAGCAGTACTTC. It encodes CASSVTDAYEQYF.

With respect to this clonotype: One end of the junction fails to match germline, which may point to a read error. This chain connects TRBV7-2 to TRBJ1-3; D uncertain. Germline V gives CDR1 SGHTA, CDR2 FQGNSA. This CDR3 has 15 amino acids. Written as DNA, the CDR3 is TGTGCCAGCAGCTTAGCAAGTGGACTCCTCGATCCGAGGCATTTT. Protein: CASSLASGLLDPRHF.

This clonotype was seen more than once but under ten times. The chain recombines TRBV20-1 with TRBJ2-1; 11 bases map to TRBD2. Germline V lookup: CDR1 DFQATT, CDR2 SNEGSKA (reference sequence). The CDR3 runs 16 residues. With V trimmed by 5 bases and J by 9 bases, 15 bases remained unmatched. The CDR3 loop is CSAGPSTSGVNGEQFF. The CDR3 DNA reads TGCAGTGCTGGCCCCTCGACTAGCGGGGTAAATGGTGAGCAGTTCTTC.

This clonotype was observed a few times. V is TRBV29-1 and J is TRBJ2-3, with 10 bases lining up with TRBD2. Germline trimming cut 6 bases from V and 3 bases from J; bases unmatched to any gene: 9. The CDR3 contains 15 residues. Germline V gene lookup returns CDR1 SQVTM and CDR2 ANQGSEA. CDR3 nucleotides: TGCAGCGTGGGACGAGCGGGAGGGCCTACAGATACGCAGTATTTT. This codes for CSVGRAGGPTDTQYF.

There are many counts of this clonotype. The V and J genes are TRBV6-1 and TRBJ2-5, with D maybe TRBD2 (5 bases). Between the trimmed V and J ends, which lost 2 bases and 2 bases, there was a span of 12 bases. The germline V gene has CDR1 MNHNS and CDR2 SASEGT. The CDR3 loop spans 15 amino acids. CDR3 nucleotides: TGTGCCAGCAGTGAAAGGGAGCTTCTTCAAGAGACCCAGTACTTC. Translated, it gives CASSERELLQETQYF.

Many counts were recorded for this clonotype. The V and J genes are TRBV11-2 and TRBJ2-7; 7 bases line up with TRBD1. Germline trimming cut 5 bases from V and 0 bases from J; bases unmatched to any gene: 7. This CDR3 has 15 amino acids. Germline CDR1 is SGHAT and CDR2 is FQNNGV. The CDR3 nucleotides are TGTGCCAGCAGCGATCGACAGGGTCCCTCCTACGAGCAGTACTTC. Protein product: CASSDRQGPSYEQYF.

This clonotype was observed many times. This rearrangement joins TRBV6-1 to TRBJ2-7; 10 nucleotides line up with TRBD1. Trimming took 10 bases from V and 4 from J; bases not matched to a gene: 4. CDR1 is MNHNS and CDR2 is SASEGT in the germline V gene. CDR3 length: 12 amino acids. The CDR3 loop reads CATGTGVYEQYF. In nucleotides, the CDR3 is TGTGCCACAGGGACAGGGGTATACGAGCAGTACTTC.

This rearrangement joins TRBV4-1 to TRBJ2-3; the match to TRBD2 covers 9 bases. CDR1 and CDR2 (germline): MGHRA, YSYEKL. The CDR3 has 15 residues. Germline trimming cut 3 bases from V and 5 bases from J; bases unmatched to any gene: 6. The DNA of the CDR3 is TGCGCCAGCAGCCAGGCGGGAGGGGTCGGAGATACGCAGTATTTT. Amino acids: CASSQAGGVGDTQYF.

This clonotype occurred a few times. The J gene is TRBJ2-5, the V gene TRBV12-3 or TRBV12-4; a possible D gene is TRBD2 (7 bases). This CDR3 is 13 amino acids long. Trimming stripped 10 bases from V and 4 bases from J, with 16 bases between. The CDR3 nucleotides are TGTGCCACAAATAGGGGGGGTTCAGAGACCCAGTACTTC. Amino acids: CATNRGGSETQYF.

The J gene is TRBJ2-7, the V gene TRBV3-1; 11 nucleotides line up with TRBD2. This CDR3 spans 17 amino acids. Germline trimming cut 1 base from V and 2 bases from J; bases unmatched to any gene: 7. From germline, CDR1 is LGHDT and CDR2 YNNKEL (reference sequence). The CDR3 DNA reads TGTGCCAGCAGCCAAGGCTATAGCGGGAGGGCCCCCTACGAGCAGTACTTC. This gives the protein CASSQGYSGRAPYEQYF.

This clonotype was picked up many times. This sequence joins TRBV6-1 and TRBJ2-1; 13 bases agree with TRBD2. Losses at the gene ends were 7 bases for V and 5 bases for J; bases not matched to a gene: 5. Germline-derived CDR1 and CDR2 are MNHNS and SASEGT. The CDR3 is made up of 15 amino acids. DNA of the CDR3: TGTGCCAGCACCAGGACTAGCGGGAGTAACAATGAGCAGTTCTTC. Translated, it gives CASTRTSGSNNEQFF.

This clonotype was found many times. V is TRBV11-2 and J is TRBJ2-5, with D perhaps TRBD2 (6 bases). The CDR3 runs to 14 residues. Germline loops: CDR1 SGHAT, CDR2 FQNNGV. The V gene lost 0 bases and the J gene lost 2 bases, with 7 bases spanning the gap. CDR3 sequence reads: CASSLEGGQETQYF. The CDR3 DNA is TGTGCCAGCAGCTTAGAGGGGGGTCAAGAGACCCAGTACTTC. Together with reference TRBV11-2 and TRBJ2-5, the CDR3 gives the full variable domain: EAGVAQSPRYKIIEKRQSVAFWCNPISGHATLYWYQQILGQGPKLLIQFQNNGVVDDSQLPKDRFSAERLKGVDSTLKIQPAKLEDSAVYLCASSLEGGQETQYFGPGTRLLVL.

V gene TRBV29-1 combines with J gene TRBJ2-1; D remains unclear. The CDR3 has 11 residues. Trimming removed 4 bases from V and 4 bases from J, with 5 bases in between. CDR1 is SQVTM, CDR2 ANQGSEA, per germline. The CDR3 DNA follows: TGCAGCGTTGGGAGATACAATGAGCAGTTCTTC. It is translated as CSVGRYNEQFF.

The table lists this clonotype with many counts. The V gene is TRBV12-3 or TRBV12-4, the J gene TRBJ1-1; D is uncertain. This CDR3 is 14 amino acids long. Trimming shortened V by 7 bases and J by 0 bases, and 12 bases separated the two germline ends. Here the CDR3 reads CASIRTFMNTEAFF. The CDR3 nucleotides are TGTGCCAGCATTCGTACATTCATGAACACTGAAGCTTTCTTT.

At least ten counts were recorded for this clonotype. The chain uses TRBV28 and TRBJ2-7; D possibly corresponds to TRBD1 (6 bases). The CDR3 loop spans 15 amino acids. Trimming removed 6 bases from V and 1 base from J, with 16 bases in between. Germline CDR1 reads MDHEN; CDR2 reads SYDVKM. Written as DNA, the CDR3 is TGTGCCAGCAGGATCGGACAGCTGGGTTCCTACGAGCAGTACTTC. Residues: CASRIGQLGSYEQYF.

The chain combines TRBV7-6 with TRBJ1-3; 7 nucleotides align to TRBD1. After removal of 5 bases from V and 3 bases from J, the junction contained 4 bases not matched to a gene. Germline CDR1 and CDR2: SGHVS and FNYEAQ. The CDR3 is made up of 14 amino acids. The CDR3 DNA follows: TGTGCCAGCAGCCCCTACAGGGGTGGAAACACCATATATTTT. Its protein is CASSPYRGGNTIYF.

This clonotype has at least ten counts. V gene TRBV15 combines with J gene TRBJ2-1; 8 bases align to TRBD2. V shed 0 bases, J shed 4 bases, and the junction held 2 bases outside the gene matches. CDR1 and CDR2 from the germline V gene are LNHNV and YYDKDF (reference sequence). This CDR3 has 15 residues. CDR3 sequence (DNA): TGTGCCACCAGCAGAGACCTAGCGGGTTACAATGAGCAGTTCTTC. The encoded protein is CATSRDLAGYNEQFF.

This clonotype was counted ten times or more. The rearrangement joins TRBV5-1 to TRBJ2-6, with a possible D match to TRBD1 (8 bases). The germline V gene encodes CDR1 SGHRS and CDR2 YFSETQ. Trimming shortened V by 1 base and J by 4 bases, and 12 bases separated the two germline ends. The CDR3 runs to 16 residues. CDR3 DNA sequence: TGCGCCAGCAGCTTGACAGGGGGGGCCGGGGCCAACGTCCTGACTTTC. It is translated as CASSLTGGAGANVLTF.

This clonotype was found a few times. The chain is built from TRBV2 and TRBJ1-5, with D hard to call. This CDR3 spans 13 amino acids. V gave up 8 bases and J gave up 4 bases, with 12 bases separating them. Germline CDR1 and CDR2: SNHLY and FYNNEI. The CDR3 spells CASARQLNQPQHF. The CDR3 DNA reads TGTGCCAGCGCAAGGCAGTTAAATCAGCCCCAGCATTTT.

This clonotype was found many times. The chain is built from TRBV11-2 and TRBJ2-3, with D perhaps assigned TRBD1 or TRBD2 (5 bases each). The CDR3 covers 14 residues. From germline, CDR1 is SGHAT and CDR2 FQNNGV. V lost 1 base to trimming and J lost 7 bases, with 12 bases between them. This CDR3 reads CASSLASGPNTQYF. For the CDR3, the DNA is TGTGCCAGCAGCTTAGCGTCGGGACCCAATACGCAGTATTTT.

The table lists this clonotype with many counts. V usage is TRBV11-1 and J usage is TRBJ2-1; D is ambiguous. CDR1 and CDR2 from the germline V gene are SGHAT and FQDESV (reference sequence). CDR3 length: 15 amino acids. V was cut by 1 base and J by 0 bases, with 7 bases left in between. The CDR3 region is CASSLGWSSYNEQFF. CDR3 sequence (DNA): TGTGCCAGCAGCTTAGGGTGGAGCTCCTACAATGAGCAGTTCTTC. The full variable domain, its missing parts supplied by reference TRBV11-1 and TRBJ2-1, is EAEVAQSPRYKITEKSQAVAFWCDPISGHATLYWYRQILGQGPELLVQFQDESVVDDSQLPKDRFSAERLKGVDSTLKIQPAELGDSAMYLCASSLGWSSYNEQFFGPGTRLTVL.

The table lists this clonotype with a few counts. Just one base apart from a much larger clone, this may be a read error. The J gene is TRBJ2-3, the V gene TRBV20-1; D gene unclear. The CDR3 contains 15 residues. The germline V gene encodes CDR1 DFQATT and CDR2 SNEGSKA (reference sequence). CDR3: CSARGFEDLTDTRYF. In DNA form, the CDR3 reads TGCAGTGCTAGAGGATTCGAGGACCTCACAGATACGCGGTATTTT.

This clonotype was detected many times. The CDR3 nucleotides read TGTGCCAGCAAGGGGGGCGGGTTGTCCTACGAGCAGTACTTC. Its protein is CASKGGGLSYEQYF. The chain combines TRBV28 with TRBJ2-7; D could derive from TRBD1 or TRBD2 (6 bases each). The V and J ends lost 7 bases and 1 base respectively, with 14 bases between them. From germline, CDR1 is MDHEN and CDR2 SYDVKM. This CDR3 has 14 amino acids.

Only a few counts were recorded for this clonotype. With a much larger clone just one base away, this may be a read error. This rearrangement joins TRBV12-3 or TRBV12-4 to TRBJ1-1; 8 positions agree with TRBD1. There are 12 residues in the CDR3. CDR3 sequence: CASSFDRGETFF. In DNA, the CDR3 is TGTGCCAGCAGTTTTGACAGGGGTGAAACTTTCTTT.